Shown below are 20 T cell receptor beta chains from a single sample sequenced in a study of blood T cell repertoires in COVID-19. Here immunoSEQ multiplex PCR was the method, and the copy in TCRdb shows in-frame clones only, minus some. The sample includes about 150,000 clones, just under 85% of them seen just once. The sequenced sample was peripheral blood. All receptors derive from an elderly woman with COVID-19, enrolled during active disease.

This clone was recorded once. The gene calls are TRBV27 and TRBJ1-2; tentatively, D is TRBD1 (6 bases). V shed 5 bases and J shed 1 base, with 17 bases lying between them. Germline values: CDR1 MNHEY, CDR2 SMNVEV (reference sequence). CDR3 length: 16 amino acids. CDR3 loop: CASSAAPGQLNYGYTF. Written as DNA, the CDR3 is TGTGCCAGCAGTGCCGCACCGGGACAACTTAACTATGGCTACACCTTC.

The chain couples TRBV28 to TRBJ2-5; the D gene is possibly TRBD1 (6 bases). This CDR3 spans 15 amino acids. Germline V lookup: CDR1 MDHEN, CDR2 SYDVKM. With 4 bases removed from V and 3 bases from J, the gap between germline ends came to 15 bases. DNA for the CDR3: TGTGCCAGCAGTTCTCGCACAGGGAATAAAGAGACCCAGTACTTC. The encoded protein is CASSSRTGNKETQYF.

This chain joins TRBV18 and TRBJ1-1, with TRBD1 matching over 8 bases. V shed 1 base and J 10 bases; nucleotides not matched to a gene: 8. Per germline, CDR1 KGHSH and CDR2 LQKENI. The CDR3 covers 14 residues. CDR3 sequence: CASSPLSQGAIAFF. The CDR3 DNA sequence: TGTGCCAGCTCACCACTTAGCCAGGGGGCGATAGCTTTCTTT.

J is TRBJ2-7 and V is TRBV19; 7 bases align to TRBD1. CDR3 length equals 15 residues. Germline loops: CDR1 LNHDA, CDR2 SQIVND (reference sequence). V lost 1 base and J lost 5; bases outside the gene matches: 8. The CDR3 DNA is TGTGCCAGTAGTATAGCACAGGGGTTTGGACACGAGCAGTACTTC. Translating it yields CASSIAQGFGHEQYF. Full variable domain (rest looked up from reference TRBV19 and TRBJ2-7): DGGITQSPKYLFRKEGQNVTLSCEQNLNHDAMYWYRQDPGQGLRLIYYSQIVNDFQKGDIAEGYSVSREKKESFPLTVTSAQKNPTAFYLCASSIAQGFGHEQYFGPGTRLTVT.

This clone was seen a single time. The chain combines TRBV27 with TRBJ2-7; 9 nucleotides line up with TRBD1. The V segment lost 5 bases and the J segment 0 bases; nucleotides outside the gene matches: 11. The length of the CDR3 is 17 residues. Per germline, CDR1 MNHEY and CDR2 SMNVEV (reference sequence). In DNA, the CDR3 is TGTGCCAGCAGTACCTGGGCCGGGACAGGGCTCTCCTACGAGCAGTACTTC. It encodes CASSTWAGTGLSYEQYF.

The chain uses TRBV6-1 and TRBJ1-5; weak D call: TRBD1 (5 bases). Germline V CDR1 and CDR2: MNHNS, SASEGT. The CDR3 runs to 15 residues. Trimming shortened V by 2 bases and J by 5 bases, and 13 bases separated the two germline ends. The CDR3, as DNA: TGTGCCAGCAGTGAAAGTGGCAGGGTGTATCAGCCCCAGCATTTT. It codes for CASSESGRVYQPQHF.

The CDR3, as DNA: TGTGCCAGCAGTGAACTCACGACGGGAGGGTCTTGCGAGCAGTACTTC. This gives the protein CASSELTTGGSCEQYF. J is TRBJ2-7 and V is TRBV6-1; TRBD2 aligns across 8 bases. Unmatched junction bases numbered 12, after V lost 2 bases and J lost 6 bases. Looked up from germline, CDR1 is MNHNS and CDR2 is SASEGT. The CDR3 runs 16 residues.

The V gene is TRBV21-1, the J gene TRBJ2-7; the D call of TRBD1 is as the table states it, not checked on the DNA. TRBV21-1 has pseudogene status. The CDR3 totals 16 residues. DNA of the CDR3: TGTGCCAGCAGCAAAGTTGGGACAGGGGGCTCCCACGAGCAGTACTTC. Translating gives CASSKVGTGGSHEQYF.

The chain links TRBV5-4 to TRBJ2-3, with 10 bases identical to TRBD2. The length of the CDR3 is 15 residues. Germline lookup yields CDR1 SGHNT and CDR2 YYREEE (reference sequence). V was pared by 4 bases and J by 6 bases, with 8 bases of the junction left unmatched. The DNA for the CDR3 is TGTGCCAGCAGCGCCAGCGGGAGGGAGTGGGATACGCAGTATTTT. This sequence encodes CASSASGREWDTQYF.

Points on this clone: At one end the junction does not follow the germline gene, possibly because of a read error. The chain joins TRBV6-5 to TRBJ2-7, with D perhaps matching TRBD1 (6 bases). CDR1 is MNHEY and CDR2 is SVGAGI in the germline V gene. The CDR3 consists of 11 residues. The CDR3 bases are TGTGCCAGCAGCTTTGTCGGACAGCAATACTTC. It codes for CASSFVGQQYF.

This clone was seen a few times. The chain joins TRBV5-6 to TRBJ1-3; D is unclear. This CDR3 has 13 residues. Germline CDR1 is SGHDT and CDR2 is YYEEEE. Trimming stripped 2 bases from V and 9 bases from J, with 12 bases between. This CDR3 is CASSLSREGTIYF. CDR3 nucleotide sequence: TGTGCCAGCAGCTTATCAAGGGAGGGCACCATATATTTT.

This rearrangement joins TRBV11-2 to TRBJ2-5; 8 bases are shared with TRBD1. Per the germline V gene, CDR1 is SGHAT and CDR2 is FQNNGV. J lost 2 bases, V lost 7 bases, and 12 bases had no gene match. The CDR3 contains 16 residues. CDR3 sequence: CASNSIGQGKQETQYF. In nucleotides, the CDR3 is TGTGCCAGCAACTCAATTGGACAGGGAAAACAAGAGACCCAGTACTTC.

The chain employs TRBV6-4 and TRBJ1-2; D is perhaps TRBD1 (6 bases). CDR3 length: 14 amino acids. The V end was cut by 3 bases, the J end by 2 bases, with 10 bases between. The V gene's germline CDR1 is MRHNA and CDR2 SNTAGT. CDR3 loop: CASSEQGDNYGYTF. DNA for the CDR3: TGTGCCAGCAGTGAACAGGGCGACAACTATGGCTACACCTTC.

The rearrangement uses TRBV11-3 and TRBJ2-1; D call uncertain. Deletions cut 1 base from V and 1 base from J, with 5 bases between. The CDR3 covers 14 residues. Germline V lookup: CDR1 SGHNT, CDR2 YENEEA. Here the CDR3 reads CASSLGQSYNEQFF. The CDR3 DNA reads TGTGCCAGCAGCTTAGGGCAGTCCTACAATGAGCAGTTCTTC.

The genes are TRBV27 and TRBJ2-7, with TRBD1 matching over 9 bases. The germline gives CDR1 MNHEY, CDR2 SMNVEV (reference sequence). The CDR3 spans 13 residues. With V trimmed by 2 bases and J by 6 bases, 2 bases remained unmatched. CDR3 nucleotides: TGTGCCAGCAGTTTAACAGGGGGCGGCGAGCAGTACTTC. Translated, it gives CASSLTGGGEQYF.

The chain employs TRBV19 and TRBJ2-6; D perhaps matches TRBD2 (5 bases). V lost 1 base and J 0 bases, leaving 7 bases between the germline ends. Germline V gives CDR1 LNHDA, CDR2 SQIVND (reference sequence). The CDR3 covers 16 residues. CDR3 amino acids: CASSIAGNSGANVLTF. CDR3 DNA sequence: TGTGCCAGTAGTATAGCGGGAAACTCTGGGGCCAACGTCCTGACTTTC.

The chain combines TRBV5-1 with TRBJ2-5, with D maybe TRBD1 (6 bases). V lost 3 bases and J lost 4, with 10 bases in between. The CDR3 consists of 13 residues. Germline V CDR1 and CDR2: SGHRS, YFSETQ. For the CDR3, the DNA is TGCGCCAGCAGCTCTACAGGGCGAGAGACCCAGTACTTC. Its translation is CASSSTGRETQYF.

This chain connects TRBV6-2 or TRBV6-3 to TRBJ2-1, with 9 positions matching TRBD1. The CDR3 is 16 amino acids. Per the germline V gene, CDR1 is MNHEY and CDR2 is SVGEGT. V trimming: 4 bases; J trimming: 11 bases; junction bases outside the gene matches: 15. The CDR3: CASSSRTGERSGKQFF. For the CDR3, the DNA is TGTGCCAGCAGTTCCCGGACAGGGGAGAGGAGTGGGAAGCAGTTCTTC.

The rearrangement links TRBV5-1 to TRBJ2-5, with 7 bases fitting TRBD2. This CDR3 region has 15 residues. Per germline, CDR1 SGHRS and CDR2 YFSETQ. J was trimmed by 4 bases and V by 0 bases; bases with no gene match: 6. CDR3 in DNA: TGCGCCAGCAGCTTGGCTTCGGGCGGGGGAGAGACCCAGTACTTC. It yields the protein CASSLASGGGETQYF. Drawing the rest from reference TRBV5-1 and TRBJ2-5, the complete variable domain is KAGVTQTPRYLIKTRGQQVTLSCSPISGHRSVSWYQQTPGQGLQFLFEYFSETQRNKGNFPGRFSGRQFSNSRSEMNVSTLELGDSALYLCASSLASGGGETQYFGPGTRLLVL.

The V call is TRBV2, the J call TRBJ2-5; 9 bases are shared with TRBD1. The length of the CDR3 is 16 residues. Germline V gives CDR1 SNHLY, CDR2 FYNNEI. The trim removed 9 bases at V and 1 base at J, leaving 12 bases unmatched. CDR3 DNA: TGTGCCAGAAGAAACAGGGGGCCCGCGGCCCAAGAGACCCAGTACTTC. Encoded protein: CARRNRGPAAQETQYF. Full variable domain (outside the CDR3, taken from reference TRBV2 and TRBJ2-5): EPEVTQTPSHQVTQMGQEVILRCVPISNHLYFYWYRQILGQKVEFLVSFYNNEISEKSEIFDDQFSVERPDGSNFTLKIRSTKLEDSAMYFCARRNRGPAAQETQYFGPGTRLLVL.